These 18 T cell receptor beta chains share one sample of origin, sequenced in a study of blood T cell repertoires in COVID-19. The repertoire was sequenced with immunoSEQ multiplex PCR; TCRdb's copy has only in-frame clones and lacks some. The profile covers about 180,000 clones, with 80% appearing a single time and 6% to 7.5% taken by the ten largest. Sequencing was done on a sample of peripheral blood. The origin of the receptors is a man in his sixties or seventies with active or convalescent COVID-19.

This chain uses TRBV11-2 with TRBJ1-2; D unclear. The CDR3 totals 17 residues. V was pared by 0 bases and J by 7 bases, with 21 bases between. The germline V gene has CDR1 SGHAT and CDR2 FQNNGV. CDR3 in amino acids: CASSLEATGAFRGGYTF. The CDR3, as DNA: TGTGCCAGCAGCTTAGAGGCTACCGGAGCGTTCCGGGGTGGCTACACCTTC.

The chain recombines TRBV5-4 with TRBJ2-2; 7 bases match TRBD2. The CDR3 is 16 residues long. In germline, CDR1 is SGHNT, CDR2 YYREEE (reference sequence). The V gene end was trimmed by 0 bases and the J gene end by 1 base; junction bases not matched to a gene: 3. This chain's CDR3 is CASSLAPSGNTGELFF. The CDR3 DNA follows: TGTGCCAGCAGCTTGGCCCCTAGCGGGAACACCGGGGAGCTGTTTTTT.

The J gene is TRBJ1-5, the V gene TRBV6-1, with D unresolved. The CDR3 has 15 amino acids. The V gene's germline CDR1 is MNHNS and CDR2 SASEGT. V lost 2 bases and J lost 0, with 8 bases in between. The DNA for the CDR3 is TGTGCCAGCAGTGAAACGGGATATAGCAATCAGCCCCAGCATTTT. Translating gives CASSETGYSNQPQHF.

The chain is built from TRBV6-5 and TRBJ2-7; 8 bases match TRBD2. J lost 0 bases, V lost 7 bases, and 5 bases had no gene match. The CDR3 runs to 14 residues. Germline values: CDR1 MNHEY, CDR2 SVGAGI. The CDR3 here is CASKSAGDSYEQYF. In nucleotides, the CDR3 is TGTGCCAGCAAATCAGCGGGAGACTCCTACGAGCAGTACTTC.

The chain couples TRBV2 to TRBJ2-1, with 7 positions matching TRBD2. The CDR3 covers 12 residues. V was pared by 7 bases and J by 7 bases, with 4 bases of the junction left unmatched. Germline lookup yields CDR1 SNHLY and CDR2 FYNNEI. This chain's CDR3 is CASTTSRNEQFF. In DNA, the CDR3 is TGTGCCAGCACGACTAGCAGGAATGAGCAGTTCTTC.

This chain joins TRBV2 and TRBJ1-5; D gene uncertain. The V end lost 4 bases, the J end lost 3 bases, and 10 bases lay between the germline ends. Germline V gene data show CDR1 as SNHLY and CDR2 as FYNNEI. The CDR3 extends over 14 amino acids. CDR3 protein: CASSAGGNNQPQHF. The CDR3 DNA is TGTGCCAGCAGTGCTGGCGGAAACAATCAGCCCCAGCATTTT.

The rearrangement uses TRBV7-9 and TRBJ1-3; 7 nucleotides match TRBD1. Trimming cost V 1 base and J 1 base; bases outside gene matches: 4. There are 16 residues in the CDR3. In germline, CDR1 is SEHNR, CDR2 FQNEAQ (reference sequence). The CDR3 DNA is TGTGCCAGCAGCTTAGAGGGGACAGTGTCTGGAAACACCATATATTTT. Its translation: CASSLEGTVSGNTIYF.

The V gene is TRBV29-1, the J gene TRBJ2-3; TRBD1 matches 7 bases. Germline assignment: CDR1 SQVTM and CDR2 ANQGSEA. The ends lost 6 bases at V and 2 bases at J; junction bases unmatched: 11. This CDR3 contains 15 residues. CDR3 in DNA: TGCAGCGTCGAACCGACAGGGTGGTTCACAGATACGCAGTATTTT. Amino acids: CSVEPTGWFTDTQYF.

This chain joins TRBV11-2 and TRBJ2-3, with a tentative D call TRBD1 (6 bases). The CDR3 loop spans 13 amino acids. The germline CDR1 and CDR2 sequences are SGHAT and FQNNGV. Trimming removed 3 bases at V and 4 bases at J, with 8 bases between. The CDR3 DNA reads TGTGCCAGCAGCTTTACAGGGCCAGATACGCAGTATTTT. Protein product: CASSFTGPDTQYF. Combining the CDR3 with reference TRBV11-2 and TRBJ2-3 gives the whole variable domain EAGVAQSPRYKIIEKRQSVAFWCNPISGHATLYWYQQILGQGPKLLIQFQNNGVVDDSQLPKDRFSAERLKGVDSTLKIQPAKLEDSAVYLCASSFTGPDTQYFGPGTRLTVL.

This rearrangement joins TRBV20-1 to TRBJ2-5, with D hard to call. CDR3 length: 11 residues. CDR1 and CDR2 (germline): DFQATT, SNEGSKA (reference sequence). As DNA, the CDR3 is TGCGGGTTCGACTTCCAAGAGACCCAGTACTTC. It codes for CGFDFQETQYF.

The chain has TRBV9 and TRBJ2-2; 9 bases line up with TRBD2. The CDR3 extends over 15 amino acids. V was clipped by 2 bases and J by 5 bases; unmatched bases: 4. The germline CDR1 and CDR2 sequences are SGDLS and YYNGEE. The CDR3 loop is CASSVRAGGTGELFF. CDR3 nucleotide sequence: TGTGCCAGCAGCGTTAGGGCGGGAGGGACCGGGGAGCTGTTTTTT.

This clone was seen only a few times. The rearrangement uses TRBV5-1 and TRBJ1-2, with D unresolved. Germline V lookup: CDR1 SGHRS, CDR2 YFSETQ. The length of the CDR3 is 12 residues. V lost 0 bases and J 6 bases, leaving 6 bases between the germline ends. The CDR3: CASSLVGDGYTF. The DNA for the CDR3 is TGCGCCAGCAGCTTGGTCGGGGATGGCTACACCTTC. Full variable domain (missing parts from reference TRBV5-1 and TRBJ1-2): KAGVTQTPRYLIKTRGQQVTLSCSPISGHRSVSWYQQTPGQGLQFLFEYFSETQRNKGNFPGRFSGRQFSNSRSEMNVSTLELGDSALYLCASSLVGDGYTFGSGTRLTVV.

V usage is TRBV15 and J usage is TRBJ2-1, with 16 bases identical to TRBD2. Per the germline V gene, CDR1 is LNHNV and CDR2 is YYDKDF (reference sequence). Trimming took 3 bases from V and 3 from J; bases not matched to a gene: 5. The CDR3 length is 18 residues. DNA for the CDR3: TGTGCCACCAGCAGTCCGGGACTAGCGGGGGGGCACTACAATGAGCAGTTCTTC. Its translation: CATSSPGLAGGHYNEQFF.

With respect to this clone: One junction end disagrees with the germline gene, perhaps due to a read error. The chain joins TRBV6-2 or TRBV6-3 to TRBJ1-5; D unresolved. Per germline, CDR1 MNHEY and CDR2 SVGEGT. The CDR3 consists of 15 residues. CDR3 in DNA: TGTGCCAGCAGTAACTCGAGAGCAATTAATCAGCCCCAGCATTTT. Protein: CASSNSRAINQPQHF.

J is TRBJ1-1 and V is TRBV18, with D tentatively TRBD1 (6 bases). V gave up 3 bases and J gave up 3 bases, with 11 bases separating them. Germline V gene data show CDR1 as KGHSH and CDR2 as LQKENI. The CDR3 is 14 amino acids. The CDR3 bases are TGTGCCAGCTCACCGAATACAGGGTACACTGAAGCTTTCTTT. Its protein is CASSPNTGYTEAFF.

This clone turned up a few times. V usage is TRBV30 and J usage is TRBJ1-3, with TRBD1 matching over 12 bases. The CDR3 contains 13 residues. V lost 5 bases and J lost 6; bases outside the gene matches: 2. CDR1 GTSNPN and CDR2 SVGIG come from the germline V gene (reference sequence). CDR3: CAWGTGGENTIYF. Here the CDR3 DNA reads TGTGCCTGGGGGACAGGGGGCGAAAACACCATATATTTT.

The V and J genes are TRBV2 and TRBJ2-3; 8 bases align to TRBD1. This CDR3 has 14 residues. V dropped 7 bases and J dropped 3; count of bases not matched to a gene: 6. Germline V CDR1 and CDR2: SNHLY, FYNNEI. The CDR3 loop reads CASMRDRGTDTQYF. The CDR3 DNA is TGTGCCAGCATGAGAGACAGGGGAACAGATACGCAGTATTTT.

The chain links TRBV30 to TRBJ1-5, with D perhaps TRBD1 (6 bases). The germline V gene has CDR1 GTSNPN and CDR2 SVGIG (reference sequence). The CDR3 totals 16 residues. Trimming removed 5 bases at V and 0 bases at J, with 17 bases between. CDR3: CAWDPKAGVSNQPQHF. The CDR3 nucleotides read TGTGCCTGGGACCCCAAGGCAGGGGTTAGCAATCAGCCCCAGCATTTT.